This entry features one T cell receptor beta chain sequence. Its antigen is undetermined. Germline CDR1 reads MGHRA; CDR2 reads YSYEKL. The CDR3 length is 15 residues. V shed 4 bases, J shed 1 base, and the junction held 7 bases outside the gene matches. Sample treatment: oral pan-JAK inhibitor, 5-10 mg twice daily. Following RNA extraction, reverse transcription yielded cDNA that acted as the sequencing template. Libraries were prepared by immunoSEQ multiplex PCR; TCRdb keeps only in-frame clonotypes and omits some of them. The table has 180,000 or so clones, approximately 49% seen once. The source of the sample is a study of CD8+ T cells in alopecia areata. About the study: Twice a day, 5 to 10 mg of oral tofacitinib was administered to treated patients. Study-level points and caveats: A great number of expanded lesional clones endured in scalp and blood during tofacitinib. Baseline CD8+ expansion's link to response remains uncertain, as there was one nonresponder. Higher clonality than in normal scalp was seen in lesional scalp, especially alopecia totalis/universalis.

This chain joins TRBV4-1 and TRBJ2-7; TRBD1 matches 7 bases. This specimen consisted of CD8+ T cells sorted from blood, obtained around week 53, from a patient treated with tofacitinib. The receptor was derived from a human donor with alopecia areata. The CDR3 here is CASSLRDRSSYEQYF. Here the CDR3 DNA reads TGCGCCAGCAGCCTCCGGGACAGAAGTTCCTACGAGCAGTACTTC.